This T cell receptor beta chain is drawn from a study of identical twins' blood T cells (dated by TCRdb to 2012 to 2014). For the study in its entirety: The roughly twelve libraries, six for the alpha chain and six for the beta chain, yielded 45 million to 55 million Illumina reads in total. To assess how genetics influences repertoire formation, the study used next-generation sequencing to compare the TCR alpha and beta chain repertoires of three pairs of monozygous twins. What the research found in general, with its limitations: Among the most abundant TCRbeta clonotypes, more CDR3 sequences were shared by each donor with her twin than with unrelated donors. V gene usage was reported to be markedly more similar within twin pairs than between unrelated donors, even among non-selected out-of-frame TCRbeta clonotypes. Environmental influences could not be excluded as an explanation for twin similarity, since twins were reared together. The number of CDR3 clonotypes shared between two donors was mainly determined by the product of the cloneset sizes of the two donors, and no clear deviation from this trend was shown by twins. Independent studies were stated to be required to validate the proposed role of the TCRalpha J segment in MHC recognition during thymic selection.

Six healthy women forming three monozygous twin pairs were used as donors. All three twin pairs had been reared together, and it was thought likely that the same infectious agents and vaccines had been met by these twin pairs. TCR cDNA libraries were prepared from RNA that had been isolated from peripheral blood mononuclear cells. CDR3 length: 15 amino acids, cysteine to phenylalanine. Of the read, only the CDR3 DNA is kept; its 45 bases are in frame from base 1. At the junction V is shortened by 4 bases and J by 2 bases, with 16 bases in between. Taken from the germline V gene, the CDR1 and CDR2 loops are SGHRS and YFSETQ. The library relied on 5' RACE. Sequenced using an Illumina Genome Analyzer IIx. To prepare the RNA-based TCR cDNA libraries, a previously described protocol was followed, with several modifications. To prevent cross-contamination, sample-specific barcodes were introduced on both ends of each TCR cDNA library during cDNA synthesis and amplification. In the paper's pipeline: Between about 90,000 and nearly 500,000 clonotypes were identified per individual, with about 2.2 to 3.6 million CDR3-containing reads per library. Reads carrying improper barcode index combinations were removed, after which the MiTCR software was used to build a cloneset for each library. MiTCR filtered or rescued low-quality reads and corrected PCR and sequencing errors when assembling CDR3 clonotypes. Artificial out-of-frame clonotypes were removed by being mapped to in-frame sequences, with one indel in the CDR3 allowed. Similarity in V and J gene usage between donors was calculated as the Jensen-Shannon divergence divided by the mean entropy. Using fastp at Q25 and MiXCR, TCRdb reprocessed the public reads and kept productive beta chains. CDR3 protein sequences are deduplicated, and each keeps its most common genes and DNA. The V and J calls follow TCRdb's processing rather than the paper's. A total of 350,000 to 450,000 distinct CDR3 sequences appear in this sample, 28% of them only once. Of the sample, approximately 6.6% is held by the ten largest clones.

This clonotype appeared a few times. Its specific antigen is unknown. No quality values exist for individual bases; no much larger clone is one base distant. The source material was PBMCs. This clonotype originated in a woman between 18 and 55 years old in good health. The chain links TRBV5-1 with TRBJ2-7, with the D call perhaps TRBD1 or TRBD2, each one matching 5 bases. The CDR3 reads CASSISTGTTYEQYF. In nucleotide form, the sequence is TGCGCCAGCAGCATATCTACCGGGACGACCTACGAGCAGTACTTC.